This passage covers 25 T cell receptor beta chains from one sample sequenced in a study of cytomegalovirus exposure and HLA in healthy donors. The method was immunoSEQ multiplex PCR; TCRdb's version includes in-frame clones alone and lacks a portion of them. The sample includes about 120,000 clones, 85% to 90% of them seen just once. The sequencing input was PBMCs. The receptors were sampled from a young woman in good health and CMV-seronegative.

V gene TRBV28 combines with J gene TRBJ1-2, with 7 bases lining up with TRBD1. Germline V gives CDR1 MDHEN, CDR2 SYDVKM. The CDR3 covers 14 residues. The junction had 7 bases not matched to a gene; V was cut back by 5 bases and J by 4 bases. The CDR3 region has the DNA TGTGCCAGCAGTCTCAGACAGGGCGGCTATGGCTACACCTTC. Translating it yields CASSLRQGGYGYTF.

CDR3 sequence: CASSVGRVQTGELFF. CDR3 nucleotide sequence: TGTGCCAGCAGCGTAGGCAGGGTTCAGACCGGGGAGCTGTTTTTT. The chain employs TRBV9 and TRBJ2-2; D possibly corresponds to TRBD1 (5 bases). Germline V gives CDR1 SGDLS, CDR2 YYNGEE. Trimming stripped 0 bases from V and 5 bases from J, with 11 bases between. This CDR3 is 15 amino acids long.

The chain links TRBV30 to TRBJ2-1, with 8 bases aligning to TRBD2. The CDR3 has 15 residues. CDR1 and CDR2 (germline): GTSNPN, SVGIG (reference sequence). The junction had 7 bases not matched to a gene; V was cut back by 2 bases and J by 4 bases. CDR3 sequence (DNA): TGTGCCTGGAGTCCCCCAGCGGGGGATTACAATGAGCAGTTCTTC. Residues: CAWSPPAGDYNEQFF.

The rearrangement uses TRBV4-2 and TRBJ2-7; 8 bases align to TRBD1. This CDR3 comprises 16 residues. J gave up 4 bases and V 1 base, and 9 bases lay outside the gene matches. The germline V gene has CDR1 LGHNA and CDR2 YNFKEQ. CDR3 sequence: CASSQAAQGAGYEQYF. As DNA, the CDR3 is TGTGCCAGCAGCCAAGCTGCCCAGGGGGCCGGGTACGAGCAGTACTTC.

V gene TRBV28 combines with J gene TRBJ2-5; D is perhaps TRBD2 (6 bases). CDR1 and CDR2 from the germline V gene are MDHEN and SYDVKM. V shed 2 bases and J shed 0 bases, with 10 bases lying between them. CDR3 length equals 15 residues. The CDR3 spells CASSLAGPHQETQYF. Here the CDR3 DNA reads TGTGCCAGCAGTTTAGCGGGGCCCCACCAAGAGACCCAGTACTTC.

The chain is built from TRBV14 and TRBJ2-3; weak D call: TRBD2 (5 bases). The CDR3 is 17 residues long. The germline gives CDR1 SGHDN, CDR2 FVKESK. Deletions cut 4 bases from V and 0 bases from J, with 17 bases between. This CDR3 is CASSPGLLPTSTDTQYF. The CDR3 nucleotides are TGTGCCAGCAGCCCCGGACTGCTTCCAACTAGCACAGATACGCAGTATTTT.

The chain has TRBV10-3 and TRBJ1-2; 9 bases line up with TRBD1. The V segment lost 7 bases and the J segment 0 bases; nucleotides outside the gene matches: 3. This CDR3 has 14 amino acids. Germline lookup yields CDR1 ENHRY and CDR2 SYGVKD. The CDR3 loop is CAITRTGANYGYTF. Here the CDR3 DNA reads TGTGCCATCACAAGGACAGGGGCTAACTATGGCTACACCTTC.

The chain is built from TRBV11-2 and TRBJ2-7, with TRBD2 as a possible D gene (5 bases). V was clipped by 5 bases and J by 0 bases, with 20 bases between them. This CDR3 is built from 17 residues. The germline gives CDR1 SGHAT, CDR2 FQNNGV. In DNA form, the CDR3 reads TGTGCCAGCAGCGTGGGTAAAGCGGCCCAGATCTCCTACGAGCAGTACTTC. Residues: CASSVGKAAQISYEQYF.

This clone was detected only once. The V call is TRBV7-9, the J call TRBJ2-3, with 14 positions matching TRBD2. CDR3 length: 19 residues. CDR1 and CDR2 from the germline V gene are SEHNR and FQNEAQ (reference sequence). V lost 5 bases and J lost 7; bases outside the gene matches: 17. The CDR3 DNA is TGTGCCAGCAGCCCCGGGGAGGTCCAGACTAGCGGGGGGGCCTATACGCAGTATTTT. Protein sequence: CASSPGEVQTSGGAYTQYF.

V usage is TRBV23-1 and J usage is TRBJ2-7; 11 bases match TRBD2. TRBV23-1 is an ORF, with its function uncertain. The CDR3 extends over 18 amino acids. Germline trimming cut 4 bases from V and 2 bases from J; bases unmatched to any gene: 13. The CDR3 here is CASSPLSQTSGTAYEQYF. The CDR3 DNA reads as TGCGCCAGCAGTCCGCTGTCTCAGACTAGCGGGACTGCCTACGAGCAGTACTTC.

The CDR3, as DNA: TGTGCCAGCTGTACATTGCCCGGGAAACGCACAGATACGCAGTATTTT. Its translation: CASCTLPGKRTDTQYF. The chain uses TRBV28 and TRBJ2-3, with a tentative D call TRBD2 (5 bases). Germline V gene data show CDR1 as MDHEN and CDR2 as SYDVKM. V lost 8 bases, J lost 1 base, and 19 bases lay in between. The CDR3 contains 16 residues.

The chain has TRBV30 and TRBJ1-3; D is unclear. V lost 4 bases to trimming and J lost 0 bases, with 10 bases between them. Germline CDR1 and CDR2: GTSNPN and SVGIG (reference sequence). The CDR3 spans 14 residues. The CDR3 DNA sequence: TGTGCCTGGATTTCAGGAGGCTCTGGAAACACCATATATTTT. This gives the protein CAWISGGSGNTIYF. The variable domain in full, completed from reference TRBV30 and TRBJ1-3, reads SQTIHQWPATLVQPVGSPLSLECTVEGTSNPNLYWYRQAAGRGLQLLFYSVGIGQISSEVPQNLSASRPQDRQFILSSKKLLLSDSGFYLCAWISGGSGNTIYFGEGSWLTVV.

The CDR3 region has the DNA TGTGCCAGCAGCGTAGCCACTAGCGGGAGACTCGCGCAGTACGTC. Translated, it gives CASSVATSGRLAQYV. The chain is built from TRBV9 and TRBJ2-7, with 11 nucleotides matching TRBD2. Trimming cost V 0 bases and J 9 bases; bases outside gene matches: 8. Germline V gives CDR1 SGDLS, CDR2 YYNGEE. The CDR3 consists of 15 residues.

This chain uses TRBV30 with TRBJ2-6; D not certain. Trimming removed 5 bases from V and 0 bases from J, with 5 bases in between. CDR1 and CDR2 (germline): GTSNPN, SVGIG (reference sequence). The CDR3 contains 13 residues. The CDR3 loop is CAWDSSGANVLTF. CDR3 sequence (DNA): TGTGCCTGGGATAGCTCTGGGGCCAACGTCCTGACTTTC. Using reference TRBV30 and TRBJ2-6 for the parts outside the CDR3, the full variable domain is SQTIHQWPATLVQPVGSPLSLECTVEGTSNPNLYWYRQAAGRGLQLLFYSVGIGQISSEVPQNLSASRPQDRQFILSSKKLLLSDSGFYLCAWDSSGANVLTFGAGSRLTVL.

The chain employs TRBV10-1 and TRBJ1-5; TRBD1 agrees at 9 bases. Germline-derived CDR1 and CDR2 are WNHNN and SYGVQD (reference sequence). The trim removed 8 bases at V and 5 bases at J, leaving 19 bases unmatched. CDR3 length equals 18 residues. Here the CDR3 DNA reads TGCGCCAGCTGTAGACCCCATTTACAGGGGGCTGTCGATCAGCCCCAGCATTTT. It codes for CASCRPHLQGAVDQPQHF.

The table lists this clone with a few counts. The chain uses TRBV7-8 and TRBJ1-6; 8 bases are a match to TRBD1. CDR1 SGHVS and CDR2 FQNEAQ come from the germline V gene. J lost 6 bases, V lost 1 base, and 2 bases had no gene match. The CDR3 is made up of 15 amino acids. CDR3 amino acids: CASSLGDRPNSPLHF. For the CDR3, the DNA is TGTGCCAGCAGCTTAGGGGACAGGCCTAATTCACCCCTCCACTTT.

The V gene is TRBV19, the J gene TRBJ1-2, with D tentatively TRBD1 (5 bases). CDR3 length: 19 residues. Germline V gene lookup returns CDR1 LNHDA and CDR2 SQIVND (reference sequence). V lost 8 bases and J 2 bases, leaving 30 bases between the germline ends. The CDR3 DNA sequence: TGTGCCAGTCGCTTGCAAGGGTTGTCTCGAGGGGACTTCAACTATGGCTACACCTTC. This gives the protein CASRLQGLSRGDFNYGYTF.

J is TRBJ1-2 and V is TRBV28, with D possibly matching TRBD1 (5 bases). Germline V gene sequence: CDR1 MDHEN, CDR2 SYDVKM. V was shortened by 3 bases and J by 7 bases, with 21 bases between the two germline ends. This CDR3 comprises 16 residues. The CDR3 nucleotides are TGTGCCAGCAGTTTGGGCAGGGTCATGGGCGCGTCTGGCTACACCTTC. Its protein product is CASSLGRVMGASGYTF.

This rearrangement joins TRBV15 to TRBJ1-5, with 8 bases that match TRBD1. V shed 3 bases, J shed 0 bases, and the junction held 7 bases outside the gene matches. The V gene's germline CDR1 is LNHNV and CDR2 YYDKDF (reference sequence). The CDR3 covers 17 residues. CDR3 in amino acids: CATSSGQGTYSNQPQHF. The CDR3 DNA follows: TGTGCCACCAGCAGCGGACAGGGAACTTATAGCAATCAGCCCCAGCATTTT.

This chain links TRBV6-6 with TRBJ2-2; possibly TRBD2 for D (6 bases). The CDR3 has 16 amino acids. Trimming left V 0 bases short and J 5 bases short, with 13 bases between. Germline V gives CDR1 MNHNY, CDR2 SVGAGI (reference sequence). DNA for the CDR3: TGTGCCAGCAGTTACTCATCGGGGGTCAGGACCGGGGAGCTGTTTTTT. It codes for CASSYSSGVRTGELFF.

The chain combines TRBV2 with TRBJ2-1, with a possible D match to TRBD2 (6 bases). CDR3 length equals 12 residues. Trimming took 6 bases from V and 9 from J, leaving 12 bases between them. The germline V gene has CDR1 SNHLY and CDR2 FYNNEI. CDR3 protein: CASRRVGGEQFF. The CDR3 DNA follows: TGTGCCAGCAGGAGGGTGGGAGGTGAGCAGTTCTTC.

This clone was observed a single time. Here the CDR3 reads CASSPGTGPPNYGYTF. DNA for the CDR3: TGTGCCAGCAGCCCCGGGACAGGGCCTCCTAACTATGGCTACACCTTC. This chain joins TRBV5-4 and TRBJ1-2, with 9 nucleotides matching TRBD1. V shed 4 bases and J 0 bases; nucleotides not matched to a gene: 7. The CDR3 sequence is 16 residues long. CDR1 and CDR2 (germline): SGHNT, YYREEE (reference sequence). The full variable domain, its missing parts supplied by reference TRBV5-4 and TRBJ1-2, is ETGVTQSPTHLIKTRGQQVTLRCSSQSGHNTVSWYQQALGQGPQFIFQYYREEENGRGNFPPRFSGLQFPNYSSELNVNALELDDSALYLCASSPGTGPPNYGYTFGSGTRLTVV.

The chain carries TRBV7-2 and TRBJ2-3, with 7 bases that match TRBD2. CDR3 size: 18 residues. With V trimmed by 5 bases and J by 1 base, 15 bases remained unmatched. Germline CDR1 and CDR2: SGHTA and FQGNSA. Here the CDR3 DNA reads TGTGCCAGCAGCAAAAAGAGTAGCGGGTGGAAAGGCACAGATACGCAGTATTTT. This codes for CASSKKSSGWKGTDTQYF.

This sequence joins TRBV27 and TRBJ2-7; maybe TRBD2 (6 bases). The CDR3 loop spans 17 amino acids. CDR1 and CDR2 from the germline V gene are MNHEY and SMNVEV (reference sequence). Trimming took 0 bases from V and 3 from J, leaving 18 bases between them. CDR3 in amino acids: CASSLSSGRGAFYEQYF. CDR3 sequence (DNA): TGTGCCAGCAGTTTATCGAGTGGGCGGGGTGCTTTCTACGAGCAGTACTTC.

The chain has TRBV11-2 and TRBJ2-1, with TRBD2 identical over 12 bases. Germline V gene data show CDR1 as SGHAT and CDR2 as FQNNGV. The CDR3 is made up of 18 amino acids. V trimming: 4 bases; J trimming: 7 bases; junction bases outside the gene matches: 14. The CDR3 sequence is CASSSLAGGNNLKNEQFF. For the CDR3, the DNA is TGTGCCAGCAGCTCGCTAGCGGGAGGGAATAACCTCAAGAATGAGCAGTTCTTC. Variable domain in full (rest from reference TRBV11-2 and TRBJ2-1): EAGVAQSPRYKIIEKRQSVAFWCNPISGHATLYWYQQILGQGPKLLIQFQNNGVVDDSQLPKDRFSAERLKGVDSTLKIQPAKLEDSAVYLCASSSLAGGNNLKNEQFFGPGTRLTVL.